The present T cell receptor (beta chain) was sequenced within a study of T cells in Graves' hyperthyroidism and ophthalmopathy. Whole-study results and caveats: Ophthalmopathy was distinguished from stable hyperthyroidism by 13 V-J signatures. Most thyroid clonotypes that were expanded above 0.001 also turned up in blood. Model-based prediction identified ophthalmopathy a median approximately 6.2 months prior to its onset.

Germline V gene data show CDR1 as MNHNS and CDR2 as SASEGT. Trimming cost V 7 bases and J 5 bases, with 14 bases left between them. This CDR3 is 13 amino acids long. At least ten counts were recorded for this clonotype. The antigen is undetermined. Uncontrolled infection, other autoimmune disease, pregnancy or lactation disqualified patients from enrolment. Amplified TCR beta CDR3 regions derived from RNA transcripts. HTBI primers were the set used in a first-round RT-PCR of the TCR CDR3. TCRdb re-called the multiplex PCR reads through MiXCR, storing one row per CDR3 protein. The data hold 450,000 to 600,000 distinct CDR3 sequences, with about 20% observed a single time.

The source of this sequence is a man aged 40-50 years with Graves' ophthalmopathy. The chain links TRBV6-1 to TRBJ1-2; tentatively, D is TRBD1 (6 bases). Material for sequencing was blood. CDR3 sequence: CASKTGAAYGYTF. Here the CDR3 DNA reads TGTGCCAGCAAAACGGGGGCGGCGTATGGCTACACCTTC.